This T cell receptor (beta chain) was recovered during a study of post-analysis software for immune sequencing data. Findings and caveats of the study: With TRBV5-6, TRBV5-1 and TRBV20-1 included, a handful of TRBV segments were more frequent in patients than in controls.

The TCR beta cDNA libraries contained unique molecular identifiers. TCRdb fed the PCR reads into MiXCR, producing one record per CDR3 protein. The sample holds 180,000 or so distinct CDR3 sequences, roughly 28% seen once. For this clonotype: Antigen: not known.

CDR3 length: 16 residues. Looked up from germline, CDR1 is SGHTA and CDR2 is FQGNSA. Trimming pared 1 base from V and 1 base from J, leaving 11 bases between. The rearrangement uses TRBV7-2 and TRBJ1-5; TRBD1 is a possible D gene (5 bases). The specimen was blood. This TCR came from a girl aged 2-17 years with multiple sclerosis. In DNA form, the CDR3 reads TGTGCCAGCAGCTTAGGTGGCCACAGGAGCAATCAGCCCCAGCATTTT. This translates into CASSLGGHRSNQPQHF.